Listed here are 22 T cell receptor beta chains from one sample, sequenced in a study of OX40 agonist ivuxolimab in advanced cancers. Measured with immunoSEQ multiplex PCR; TCRdb has only the in-frame clones, and not every one. The repertoire holds around 100,000 clones, with around nine tenths as singletons. The source was CD4+ or CD8+ T cells sorted from blood, collected in a trial of the OX40 agonist ivuxolimab. The receptors derive from an adult with an advanced solid tumor such as melanoma, head and neck, liver or kidney cancer.

This clone appeared once. The CDR3 here is CASSRGVGVQYF. DNA of the CDR3: TGTGCCAGCAGCCGGGGGGTCGGGGTGCAGTATTTT. The chain combines TRBV7-6 with TRBJ2-3, with 7 bases lining up with TRBD2. Germline lookup yields CDR1 SGHVS and CDR2 FNYEAQ. With 5 bases clipped from V and 11 bases from J, the junction kept 7 bases outside the gene matches. The CDR3 consists of 12 residues.

This chain connects TRBV21-1 to TRBJ2-5; no DNA check was done on the table's D call, TRBD2. TRBV21-1 is assigned pseudogene status. This CDR3 has 16 residues. CDR3 bases: TGTGCCAGCAGCAGGGAGGAGGCGAAGATACAAGAGACCCAGTACTTC. This encodes CASSREEAKIQETQYF.

V and J are TRBV6-5 and TRBJ2-5; maybe TRBD2 (5 bases). V lost 0 bases and J lost 3, with 11 bases in between. Germline V CDR1 and CDR2: MNHEY, SVGAGI. The CDR3 spans 15 residues. As DNA, the CDR3 is TGTGCCAGCAGTTACTCGGGAGTAGGAAAAGAGACCCAGTACTTC. It is translated as CASSYSGVGKETQYF.

The chain joins TRBV7-3 to TRBJ2-3; D assignment may be TRBD1 or TRBD2 (5 bases each). The CDR3 loop spans 16 amino acids. V was trimmed by 5 bases and J by 5 bases, leaving 20 bases between them. The germline V gene has CDR1 SGHTA and CDR2 FQGTGA. The CDR3 sequence is CASSTGTQPGLDTQYF. DNA for the CDR3: TGTGCCAGCAGCACCGGGACCCAGCCTGGGCTAGATACGCAGTATTTT. The full variable domain, with the rest looked up from reference TRBV7-3 and TRBJ2-3, is GAGVSQTPSNKVTEKGKYVELRCDPISGHTALYWYRQSLGQGPEFLIYFQGTGAADDSGLPNDRFFAVRPEGSVSTLKIQRTERGDSAVYLCASSTGTQPGLDTQYFGPGTRLTVL.

This chain connects TRBV11-2 to TRBJ2-2; TRBD2 matches at 9 bases. The CDR3 consists of 14 residues. CDR1 and CDR2 (germline): SGHAT, FQNNGV. With V trimmed by 5 bases and J by 8 bases, 6 bases remained unmatched. The CDR3 coding sequence is TGTGCCAGCAGCCGGCGGGAGGGCTGGGGGGAGCTGTTTTTT. Its protein product is CASSRREGWGELFF.

The rearrangement uses TRBV19 and TRBJ1-1; no clear D gene. Germline CDR1 reads LNHDA; CDR2 reads SQIVND (reference sequence). This CDR3 has 14 amino acids. V was shortened by 3 bases and J by 5 bases, with 13 bases between the two germline ends. The CDR3 nucleotides read TGTGCCAGTAGTATGCGGGAGCCGGGGACTGAAGCTTTCTTT. Encoded protein: CASSMREPGTEAFF.

This chain links TRBV4-3 with TRBJ1-1; TRBD1 agrees at 8 bases. The CDR3 runs to 16 residues. V gave up 0 bases and J gave up 4 bases; unmatched junction bases: 7. Germline V gene data show CDR1 as LGHNA and CDR2 as YSLEER. The CDR3 sequence is CASSQEGGRGPTEAFF. The CDR3 DNA is TGCGCCAGCAGCCAAGAAGGCGGCAGGGGGCCCACTGAAGCTTTCTTT.

The chain joins TRBV9 to TRBJ2-3; D ambiguous. This CDR3 is built from 12 residues. Germline assignment: CDR1 SGDLS and CDR2 YYNGEE. Trimming removed 3 bases at V and 5 bases at J, with 7 bases between. Here the CDR3 reads CASSATRDTQYF. DNA of the CDR3: TGTGCCAGCAGCGCGACAAGAGATACGCAGTATTTT. Complete variable domain (other parts from reference TRBV9 and TRBJ2-3): DSGVTQTPKHLITATGQRVTLRCSPRSGDLSVYWYQQSLDQGLQFLIQYYNGEERAKGNILERFSAQQFPDLHSELNLSSLELGDSALYFCASSATRDTQYFGPGTRLTVL.

The V gene is TRBV28, the J gene TRBJ1-2; TRBD1 is a possible D gene (5 bases). Germline loops: CDR1 MDHEN, CDR2 SYDVKM. Trimming left V 5 bases short and J 5 bases short, with 21 bases between. The CDR3 runs to 16 residues. Here the CDR3 reads CASSPALGQVSYGYTF. Written as DNA, the CDR3 is TGTGCCAGCAGTCCCGCCCTCGGACAAGTGAGTTATGGCTACACCTTC.

This clone appeared a single time. The rearrangement joins TRBV7-2 to TRBJ1-1; maybe TRBD1 (5 bases). The ends were cut back, 5 bases at V and 4 bases at J, with 11 bases in the middle. The germline CDR1 and CDR2 sequences are SGHTA and FQGNSA. The CDR3 is 13 amino acids. The CDR3 DNA reads as TGTGCCAGCAGCGTGACAGTAATCACTGAAGCTTTCTTT. Residues: CASSVTVITEAFF.

The chain's CDR3 is CSVEKTRGELFF. The CDR3 DNA reads as TGCAGCGTTGAAAAAACCAGAGGGGAGCTGTTTTTT. J is TRBJ2-2 and V is TRBV29-1, with unresolved D. Per germline, CDR1 SQVTM and CDR2 ANQGSEA. Trimming stripped 2 bases from V and 8 bases from J, with 9 bases between. This CDR3 region has 12 residues.

This chain links TRBV11-2 with TRBJ1-2, with 7 bases matching TRBD1. CDR1 and CDR2 from the germline V gene are SGHAT and FQNNGV. The length of the CDR3 is 14 residues. The V gene end was trimmed by 0 bases and the J gene end by 4 bases; junction bases not matched to a gene: 2. The CDR3 sequence is CASSLETGTYGYTF. CDR3 coding DNA: TGTGCCAGCAGCTTAGAGACAGGGACCTATGGCTACACCTTC.

CDR3 amino acids: CASSIGPSRKDGYTF. The CDR3 DNA follows: TGTGCCAGTAGTATAGGGCCCTCAAGGAAGGATGGCTACACCTTC. V and J are TRBV19 and TRBJ1-2; D unresolved. Germline loops: CDR1 LNHDA, CDR2 SQIVND (reference sequence). The V and J ends lost 1 base and 6 bases respectively, with 15 bases between them. CDR3 length: 15 amino acids.

The chain is built from TRBV4-3 and TRBJ1-1, with D possibly matching TRBD1 (5 bases). Germline values: CDR1 LGHNA, CDR2 YSLEER. Trimming pared 0 bases from V and 6 bases from J, leaving 14 bases between. The CDR3 contains 15 residues. This chain's CDR3 is CASSQDGTRRAEAFF. The CDR3 DNA reads as TGCGCCAGCAGCCAAGATGGGACTCGGCGCGCTGAAGCTTTCTTT.

This clone was observed a single time. The chain uses TRBV25-1 and TRBJ2-7; D is unresolved. Germline assignment: CDR1 MGHDK and CDR2 SYGVNS. Trimming removed 1 base at V and 4 bases at J, with 8 bases between. This CDR3 is 13 amino acids long. CDR3: CASSESPLYEQYF. The CDR3 DNA sequence: TGTGCCAGCAGTGAATCCCCATTATACGAGCAGTACTTC.

This clone was seen a single time. The CDR3, as DNA: TGTGCCAGCAGCTCTAGCGGGGGAGGAGATACGCAGTATTTT. Translating it yields CASSSSGGGDTQYF. The chain combines TRBV7-6 with TRBJ2-3, with 10 bases identical to TRBD2. With V trimmed by 4 bases and J by 5 bases, 3 bases remained unmatched. Germline V lookup: CDR1 SGHVS, CDR2 FNYEAQ. The CDR3 sequence is 14 residues long.

This rearrangement joins TRBV5-5 to TRBJ2-5, with 7 bases lining up with TRBD1. Germline-derived CDR1 and CDR2 are SGHKS and YYEKEE (reference sequence). The J segment lost 2 bases and the V segment lost 2 bases, leaving 6 bases of the junction unmatched. This CDR3 contains 15 residues. The CDR3 region has the DNA TGTGCCAGCAGCTTTTACTCAGGGGGACAAGAGACCCAGTACTTC. Encoded protein: CASSFYSGGQETQYF.

The chain uses TRBV19 and TRBJ2-6; D might be TRBD1 (5 bases). Trimming took 3 bases from V and 0 from J, leaving 21 bases between them. Looked up from germline, CDR1 is LNHDA and CDR2 is SQIVND (reference sequence). The CDR3 covers 20 residues. The CDR3 sequence is CASSIYFLDKQDSGANVLTF. The CDR3 region has the DNA TGTGCCAGTAGTATCTATTTCCTGGACAAACAAGACTCTGGGGCCAACGTCCTGACTTTC.

The J gene is TRBJ2-3, the V gene TRBV7-2, with 7 bases that match TRBD1. Germline V lookup: CDR1 SGHTA, CDR2 FQGNSA. The CDR3 totals 17 residues. V lost 1 base to trimming and J lost 3 bases; unmatched junction nucleotides: 10. This CDR3 is CASSLDLRQGGTDTQYF. CDR3 DNA: TGTGCCAGCAGCTTAGATCTTAGACAGGGTGGAACAGATACGCAGTATTTT.

The chain has TRBV7-3 and TRBJ1-1; 7 positions agree with TRBD1. Germline CDR1 reads SGHTA; CDR2 reads FQGTGA. This CDR3 spans 15 amino acids. J was trimmed by 2 bases and V by 6 bases; bases with no gene match: 9. In DNA form, the CDR3 reads TGTGCCAGCAGTCTACAGGGGACGGGCAACACTGAAGCTTTCTTT. This sequence encodes CASSLQGTGNTEAFF.

The V gene is TRBV28, the J gene TRBJ2-7; maybe TRBD2 (5 bases). Per the germline V gene, CDR1 is MDHEN and CDR2 is SYDVKM. This CDR3 has 16 amino acids. V lost 5 bases and J 0 bases, leaving 17 bases between the germline ends. In DNA form, the CDR3 reads TGTGCCAGCAGTACCCCCATGCGGGCATCCTCCTACGAGCAGTACTTC. Translated: CASSTPMRASSYEQYF.

This sequence joins TRBV4-3 and TRBJ2-7; TRBD1 is a possible D gene (6 bases). Trimming pared 0 bases from V and 2 bases from J, leaving 8 bases between. The germline CDR1 and CDR2 sequences are LGHNA and YSLEER. This CDR3 is built from 14 residues. This chain's CDR3 is CASSQDQGPYEQYF. The CDR3, as DNA: TGCGCCAGCAGCCAAGATCAGGGGCCCTACGAGCAGTACTTC.